This TCR beta chain was sequenced in a study of ipilimumab plus nivolumab after autologous stem cell transplantation (dated by TCRdb to about 2021). Study-level background: A median of roughly 5 ipilimumab doses and fewer than ten nivolumab doses was received by trial patients. Both primary refractory and relapsed disease were represented in the DLBCL cohort, where 18-month progression-free survival was around 84% and 29%, respectively. Some 35 patients made up the trial's intent-to-treat population. Patients in the trial were undergoing autologous transplant and had high-risk diffuse large B cell lymphoma, mature T cell lymphoma, or multiple myeloma. On the study overall, not on this receptor specifically: According to the authors, a biologic rationale for studying the approach further came from T cell receptor repertoire, regulatory T cell phenotype and gut microbiota profiles. The authors concluded that, as post-transplant consolidation, combined checkpoint inhibition appeared tolerable.

Concerning this clone: Which antigen it targets is not known. The sample holds no much larger clone one base away, and base qualities are not on file.

Libraries came from the immunoSEQ multiplex PCR assay. TCRdb retrieved this table from immuneACCESS and kept in-frame rearrangements only. Not all clones are present; in checked studies, unresolved V genes account for under half, and no reason is known for the remainder. The sample table contains about 18,000 clones; only one count was recorded for roughly 79% of them. The ten biggest clones cover around 9.6% of the sample. Trimming at the junction amounts to 4 bases on V and 0 bases on J, and the germline ends lie 12 bases apart. Taken from the germline V gene, the CDR1 and CDR2 loops are LGHNA and YSLEER. The CDR3 runs 15 residues from the cysteine to the phenylalanine. Here the CDR3 DNA is all that survives: 45 bases in frame from base 1. Checkpoint therapy began 14 to 28 days after autologous transplant, with ipilimumab given at 1 mg/kg intravenously on day 1 of selected weeks. The nivolumab dose was 3 mg/kg intravenously, delivered on day 1 of weeks 1, 4, 7, 10, and every two weeks through week 26. The study was a Phase Ib clinical trial testing combined checkpoint inhibition with ipilimumab and nivolumab as consolidation after autologous stem cell transplantation.

This specimen consisted of PBMCs, obtained in a trial of ipilimumab plus nivolumab as post-transplant consolidation. This TCR was recovered from a male donor with diffuse large B-cell lymphoma. The chain couples TRBV4-3 to TRBJ1-1; no D segment can be confidently identified. The DNA reads TGCGCCAGCAGCCTCCGGGCCAGAATGAACACTGAAGCTTTCTTT. It translates to CASSLRARMNTEAFF.